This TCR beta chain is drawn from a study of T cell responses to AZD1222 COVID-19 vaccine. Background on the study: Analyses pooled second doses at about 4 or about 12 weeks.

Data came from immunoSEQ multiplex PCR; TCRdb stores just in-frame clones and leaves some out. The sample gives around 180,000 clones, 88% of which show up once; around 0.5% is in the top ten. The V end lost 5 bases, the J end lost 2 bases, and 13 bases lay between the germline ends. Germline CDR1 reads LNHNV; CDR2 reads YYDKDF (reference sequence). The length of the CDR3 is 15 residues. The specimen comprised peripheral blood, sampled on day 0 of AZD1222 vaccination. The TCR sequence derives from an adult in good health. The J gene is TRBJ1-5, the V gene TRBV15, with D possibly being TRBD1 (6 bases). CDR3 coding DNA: TGTGCCACCAGCCTGTTAGGGGGACGCAATCAGCCCCAGCATTTT. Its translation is CATSLLGGRNQPQHF. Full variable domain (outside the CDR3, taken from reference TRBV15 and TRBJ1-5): DAMVIQNPRYQVTQFGKPVTLSCSQTLNHNVMYWYQQKSSQAPKLLFHYYDKDFNNEADTPDNFQSRRPNTSFCFLDIRSPGLGDTAMYLCATSLLGGRNQPQHFGDGTRLSIL.